This T cell receptor beta chain was recorded in a study of OX40 agonist ivuxolimab in advanced cancers. Study context: Ivuxolimab is a fully human IgG2 antibody that activates OX40 (CD134). With a range of roughly 20 to 80, age averaged roughly 60 years, and around 83% were male.

Of note for this clone: Its target is unknown.

Trimming shortened V by 6 bases and J by 1 base, and 19 bases separated the two germline ends. Germline assignment: CDR1 SQVTM and CDR2 ANQGSEA. The CDR3 sequence is 15 residues long. Regarding the study as a whole: Within 6 weeks, CD4+ and CD8+ blood T cells expanded clonally at 0.1 to 3.0 mg/kg.

The method was immunoSEQ multiplex PCR; TCRdb's version includes in-frame clones alone and lacks a portion of them. Of under 100,000 clones listed, 81% were seen once; the top ten hold more than 3.5%. The sequences come from CD4+ or CD8+ T cells sorted from blood, collected in a trial of the OX40 agonist ivuxolimab. The chain uses TRBV29-1 and TRBJ2-7; D unresolved. The origin of this receptor is an adult with an advanced solid tumor such as melanoma, head and neck, liver or kidney cancer. CDR3 sequence reads: CSVIEQTQPSYEQYF. The CDR3 region has the DNA TGCAGCGTAATAGAGCAGACACAACCTTCCTACGAGCAGTACTTC.